This TCR beta chain came from a study of vaccination effects on CD4 cells after COVID-19. Study-level results: Marked clonal contraction was seen late after vaccination (in both infection- and vaccine-induced clones). The study, lacking early post-infection timepoints, had few convalescent patients.

The germline CDR1 and CDR2 sequences are SGHRS and YFSETQ. CDR3 size: 14 residues. V lost 4 bases and J lost 4, with 13 bases in between. Viral peptide pools were used in the ViraFEST assay to expand antigen-specific CD4+ T cells, and sequencing came afterward. It was after roughly 11 days of culture that CD4+ T cells were isolated. In the vaccine recipients, nucleocapsid antibodies were negative and there was no prior SARS-CoV-2 infection. Roughly 2.1 million PBMC per well were cultured with approximately 10 IU/ml IL-2 and around 9.4 ug/ml peptides. The data were produced by immunoSEQ multiplex PCR, yet TCRdb's version contains in-frame clones alone and is incomplete. The table records roughly 50,000 clones, about four fifths of them present only once. In regard to this clone: No antigen is known for it.

This sequence joins TRBV5-1 and TRBJ2-3; D is unclear. Here the sequenced sample was CD4+ T cells from PBMCs cultured with HCoV-OC43 spike peptides, taken before COVID-19 vaccination. Regarding subset: HCoV-OC43 spike overlapping peptide pool stimulation. The clonotype was recovered from a human donor who received a COVID-19 vaccine. The CDR3 DNA is TGCGCCAGCAGCGCGGACCCCAGCCCAGATACGCAGTATTTT. As protein: CASSADPSPDTQYF.